The clone carrying this T cell receptor beta chain was counted a single time. Its antigen is still unknown. CDR1 SGHKS and CDR2 YYEKEE come from the germline V gene (reference sequence). The CDR3 consists of 12 residues. The V end was cut by 5 bases, the J end by 4 bases, with 9 bases between. The sample is drawn from a study of long-term antiretroviral therapy in people with HIV. Turning to the study itself: Specimens dating back about a decade before the 2015 immediate-ART recommendation are the oldest included.

At the survey level, the v3.0 immunoSEQ assay was run. Here immunoSEQ multiplex PCR was the method, and the copy in TCRdb shows in-frame clones only, minus some. The sample yields some 25,000 clones, roughly 88% seen once. Points from the study as a whole: Records did not include ART adherence, viral resistance or therapy changes. The study found that diversity rose after ART but stayed below transplant donor controls.

The clonotype was recovered from a young man with HIV. Material: unsorted PBMCs, obtained more than 4.3 years after starting antiretroviral therapy. The chain is built from TRBV5-5 and TRBJ2-5; D not certain. The CDR3 spells CASRSSLETQYF. CDR3 sequence (DNA): TGTGCCAGCAGATCCTCCCTAGAGACCCAGTACTTC.